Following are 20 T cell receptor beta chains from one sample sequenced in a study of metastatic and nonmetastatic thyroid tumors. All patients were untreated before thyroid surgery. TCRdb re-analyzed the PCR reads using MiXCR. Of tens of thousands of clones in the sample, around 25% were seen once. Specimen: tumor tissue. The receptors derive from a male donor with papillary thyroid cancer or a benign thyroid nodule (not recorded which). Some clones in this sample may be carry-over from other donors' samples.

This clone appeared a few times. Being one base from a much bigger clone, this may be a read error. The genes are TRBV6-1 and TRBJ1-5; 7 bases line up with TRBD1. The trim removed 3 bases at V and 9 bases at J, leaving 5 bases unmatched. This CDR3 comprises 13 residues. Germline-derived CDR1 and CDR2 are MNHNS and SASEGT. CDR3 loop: CASSDQGESPQHF. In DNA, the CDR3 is TGTGCCAGCAGTGATCAGGGGGAATCGCCCCAGCATTTT.

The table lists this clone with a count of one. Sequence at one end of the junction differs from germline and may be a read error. CDR3 region: CGSSIPHGAGGELFF. The CDR3 DNA reads TGTGGCAGCTCCATCCCGCACGGGGCAGGCGGGGAGCTGTTTTTT. The rearrangement links TRBV28 to TRBJ2-2; D might be TRBD1 or TRBD2, each matching 5 bases. Germline lookup yields CDR1 MDHEN and CDR2 SYDVKM. The length of the CDR3 is 15 residues.

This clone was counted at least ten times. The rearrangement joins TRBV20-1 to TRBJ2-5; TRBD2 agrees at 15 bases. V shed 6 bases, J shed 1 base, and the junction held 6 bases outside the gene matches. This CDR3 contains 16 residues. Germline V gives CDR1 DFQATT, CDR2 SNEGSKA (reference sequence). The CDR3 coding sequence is TGCAGTGCCACCGGGACTAGCGGGAGGCCCCAAGAGACCCAGTACTTC. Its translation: CSATGTSGRPQETQYF.

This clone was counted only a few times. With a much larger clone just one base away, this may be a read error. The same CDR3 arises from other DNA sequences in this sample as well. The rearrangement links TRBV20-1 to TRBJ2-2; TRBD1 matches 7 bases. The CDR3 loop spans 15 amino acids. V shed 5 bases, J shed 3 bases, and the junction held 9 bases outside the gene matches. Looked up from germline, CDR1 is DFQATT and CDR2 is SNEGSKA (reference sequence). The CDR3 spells CSAWTGESHTGELFF. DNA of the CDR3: TGCAGTGCTTGGACAGGTGAAAGTCACACCGGGGAGCTGTTTTTT.

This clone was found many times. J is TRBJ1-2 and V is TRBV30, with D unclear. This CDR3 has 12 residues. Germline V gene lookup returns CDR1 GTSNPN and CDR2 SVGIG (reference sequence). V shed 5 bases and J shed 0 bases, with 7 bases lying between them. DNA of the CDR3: TGTGCCTGGGCCTTAGCTAACTATGGCTACACCTTC. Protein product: CAWALANYGYTF.

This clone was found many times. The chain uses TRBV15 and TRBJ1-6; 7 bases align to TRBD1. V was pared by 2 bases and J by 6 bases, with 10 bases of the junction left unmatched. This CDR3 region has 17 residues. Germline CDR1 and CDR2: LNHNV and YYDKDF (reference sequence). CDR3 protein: CATSRQNPTGTNSPLHF. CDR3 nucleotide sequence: TGTGCCACCAGCAGACAAAATCCGACAGGGACTAATTCACCCCTCCACTTT.

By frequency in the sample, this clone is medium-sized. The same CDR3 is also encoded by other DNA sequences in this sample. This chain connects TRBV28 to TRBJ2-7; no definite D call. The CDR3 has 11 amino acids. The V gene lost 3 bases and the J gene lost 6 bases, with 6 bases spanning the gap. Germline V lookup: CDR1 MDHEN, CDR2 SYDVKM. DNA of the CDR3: TGTGCCAGCAGTTTCCGGCGCGAGCAGTACTTC. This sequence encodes CASSFRREQYF.

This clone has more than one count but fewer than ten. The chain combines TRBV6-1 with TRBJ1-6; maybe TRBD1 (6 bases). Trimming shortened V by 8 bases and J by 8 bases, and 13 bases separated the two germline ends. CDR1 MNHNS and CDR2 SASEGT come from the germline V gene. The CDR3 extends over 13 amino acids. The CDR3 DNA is TGTGCCAGCTCTGACAGGAATGATTCACCCCTCCACTTT. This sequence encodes CASSDRNDSPLHF.

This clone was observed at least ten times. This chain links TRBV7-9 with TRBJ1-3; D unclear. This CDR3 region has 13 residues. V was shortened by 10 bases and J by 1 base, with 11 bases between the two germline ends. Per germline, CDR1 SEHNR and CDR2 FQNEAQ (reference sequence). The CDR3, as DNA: TGTGCCACCGGACTCACTTCTGGAAACACCATATATTTT. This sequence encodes CATGLTSGNTIYF.

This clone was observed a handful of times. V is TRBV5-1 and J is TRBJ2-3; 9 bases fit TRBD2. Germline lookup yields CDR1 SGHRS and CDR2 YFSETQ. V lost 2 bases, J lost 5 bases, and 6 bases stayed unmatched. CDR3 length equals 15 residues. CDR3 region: CASSFSGSRVDTQYF. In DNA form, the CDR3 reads TGCGCCAGCAGCTTTAGCGGGAGTCGGGTAGATACGCAGTATTTT.

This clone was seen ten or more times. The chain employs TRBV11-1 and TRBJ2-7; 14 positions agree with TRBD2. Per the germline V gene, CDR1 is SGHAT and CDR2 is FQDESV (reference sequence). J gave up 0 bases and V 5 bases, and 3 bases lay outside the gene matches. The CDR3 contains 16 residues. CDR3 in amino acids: CASSRTSGRSSYEQYF. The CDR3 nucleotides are TGTGCCAGCAGCAGGACTAGCGGGAGGAGCTCCTACGAGCAGTACTTC.

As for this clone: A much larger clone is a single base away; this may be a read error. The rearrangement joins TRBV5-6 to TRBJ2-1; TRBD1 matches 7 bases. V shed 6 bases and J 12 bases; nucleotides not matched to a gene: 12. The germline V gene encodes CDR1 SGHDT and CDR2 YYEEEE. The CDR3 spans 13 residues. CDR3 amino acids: CASILSQGVWQFF. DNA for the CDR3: TGTGCCAGCATCCTTAGCCAGGGGGTATGGCAGTTCTTC.

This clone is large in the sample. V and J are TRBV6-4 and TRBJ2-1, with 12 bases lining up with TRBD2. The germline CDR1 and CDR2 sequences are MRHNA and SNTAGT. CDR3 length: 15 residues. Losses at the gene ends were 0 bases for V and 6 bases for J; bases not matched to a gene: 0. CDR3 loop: CASSDSTSGSNEQFF. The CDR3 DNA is TGTGCCAGCAGTGACTCGACTAGCGGGAGCAATGAGCAGTTCTTC.

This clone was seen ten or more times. The CDR3 DNA sequence: TGTGCCAGCAGTGAAGTGTGGGACAGGAATTCACCCCTCCACTTT. This translates into CASSEVWDRNSPLHF. The chain employs TRBV2 and TRBJ1-6; TRBD1 matches 8 bases. V was clipped by 1 base and J by 7 bases; unmatched bases: 3. The CDR3 runs 15 residues. Germline V CDR1 and CDR2: SNHLY, FYNNEI. The full variable domain, rest sourced from reference TRBV2 and TRBJ1-6, is EPEVTQTPSHQVTQMGQEVILRCVPISNHLYFYWYRQILGQKVEFLVSFYNNEISEKSEIFDDQFSVERPDGSNFTLKIRSTKLEDSAMYFCASSEVWDRNSPLHFGNGTRLTVT.

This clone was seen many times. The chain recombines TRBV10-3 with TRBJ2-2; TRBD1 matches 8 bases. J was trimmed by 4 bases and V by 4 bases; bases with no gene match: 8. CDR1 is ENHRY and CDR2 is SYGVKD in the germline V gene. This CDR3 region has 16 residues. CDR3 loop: CAISASRGQGTGELFF. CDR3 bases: TGTGCCATCAGTGCCTCCAGGGGGCAAGGCACCGGGGAGCTGTTTTTT.

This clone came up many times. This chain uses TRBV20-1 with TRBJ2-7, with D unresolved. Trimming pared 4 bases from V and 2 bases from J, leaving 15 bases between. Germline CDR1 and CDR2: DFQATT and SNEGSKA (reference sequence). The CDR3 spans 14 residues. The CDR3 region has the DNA TGCAGTGCTAAAGTTAGGCGGTTTGCCTACGAGCAGTACTTC. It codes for CSAKVRRFAYEQYF.

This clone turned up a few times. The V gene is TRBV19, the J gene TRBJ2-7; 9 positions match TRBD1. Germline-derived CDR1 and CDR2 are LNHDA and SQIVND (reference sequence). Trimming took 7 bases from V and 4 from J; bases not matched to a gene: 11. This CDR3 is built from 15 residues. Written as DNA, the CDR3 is TGTGCCAGTAATAGCCGGGACAGGGCTTCGTACGAGCAGTACTTC. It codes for CASNSRDRASYEQYF.

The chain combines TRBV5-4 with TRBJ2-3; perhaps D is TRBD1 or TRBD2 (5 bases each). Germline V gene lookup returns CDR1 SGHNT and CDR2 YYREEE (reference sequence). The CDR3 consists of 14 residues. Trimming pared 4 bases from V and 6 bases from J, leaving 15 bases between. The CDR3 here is CASSKGPMEDTQYF. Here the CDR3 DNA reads TGTGCCAGCAGCAAGGGACCGATGGAGGATACGCAGTATTTT. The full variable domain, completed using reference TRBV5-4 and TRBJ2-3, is ETGVTQSPTHLIKTRGQQVTLRCSSQSGHNTVSWYQQALGQGPQFIFQYYREEENGRGNFPPRFSGLQFPNYSSELNVNALELDDSALYLCASSKGPMEDTQYFGPGTRLTVL.

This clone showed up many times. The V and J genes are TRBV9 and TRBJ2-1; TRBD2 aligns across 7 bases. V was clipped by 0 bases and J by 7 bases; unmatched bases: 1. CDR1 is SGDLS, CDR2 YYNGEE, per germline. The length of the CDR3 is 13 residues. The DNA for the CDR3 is TGTGCCAGCAGCGTAGGAGCGGGAAATGAGCAGTTCTTC. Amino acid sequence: CASSVGAGNEQFF.

CDR3 region: CIPKGLAVSSYEQYF. CDR3 nucleotides: TGCATCCCTAAAGGGTTAGCGGTGAGCTCCTACGAGCAGTACTTC. This rearrangement joins TRBV20-1 to TRBJ2-7; TRBD2 is a possible D gene (6 bases). Per germline, CDR1 DFQATT and CDR2 SNEGSKA (reference sequence). The CDR3 has 15 amino acids.